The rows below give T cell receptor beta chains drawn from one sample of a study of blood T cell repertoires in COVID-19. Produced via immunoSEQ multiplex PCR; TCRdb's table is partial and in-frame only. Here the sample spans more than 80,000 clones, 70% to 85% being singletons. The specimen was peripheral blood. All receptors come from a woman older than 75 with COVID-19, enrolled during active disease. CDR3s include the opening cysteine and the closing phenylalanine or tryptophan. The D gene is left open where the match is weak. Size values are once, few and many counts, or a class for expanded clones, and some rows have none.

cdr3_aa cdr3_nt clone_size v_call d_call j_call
CATSDTGQGKGTGELFF TGTGCCACCAGTGATACGGGACAGGGAAAGGGCACCGGGGAGCTGTTTTTT few TRBV24-1 TRBD1 TRBJ2-2
CASSLAIAGAHEQYF TGCGCCAGCAGCTTGGCGATAGCGGGAGCCCACGAGCAGTACTTC NA TRBV5-1 TRBD2 TRBJ2-7
CASSLGSGLRNNEQFF TGTGCCAGCAGCTTGGGGTCAGGACTCCGAAACAATGAGCAGTTCTTC once TRBV5-4 NA TRBJ2-1
CASSWGTGGNEQFF TGCGCCAGCAGCTGGGGGACGGGGGGCAATGAGCAGTTCTTC NA TRBV5-1 TRBD2 TRBJ2-1
CASSGSPGLFCSF TGTGCCAGCAGCGGTTCGCCAGGGCTATTTTGCTCCTTC NA TRBV5-8 NA TRBJ1-2
CASSVSRTSGSTDTQYF TGTGCCAGCAGCGTATCCCGGACTAGCGGAAGCACAGATACGCAGTATTTT NA TRBV9 TRBD2 TRBJ2-3
CASSTPAADNEQFF TGTGCCAGCTCAACTCCAGCCGCGGACAATGAGCAGTTCTTC NA TRBV18 NA TRBJ2-1
CASSFEGNPSDTQYF TGTGCCAGCAGCTTTGAGGGAAACCCCTCAGATACGCAGTATTTT once TRBV9 NA TRBJ2-3
CASSWTGWHNSPLHF TGTGCCAGCAGTTGGACAGGGTGGCATAATTCACCCCTCCACTTT few TRBV28 TRBD1 TRBJ1-6
CASKTGTGGWAAGELFF TGTGCCAGCAAAACCGGGACAGGGGGCTGGGCAGCCGGGGAGCTGTTTTTT few TRBV2 TRBD1 TRBJ2-2
CASSSNRREFAYGYTF TGTGCCAGCTCCTCAAACAGAAGGGAGTTTGCCTATGGCTACACCTTC few TRBV18 NA TRBJ1-2
CASSLGPGANTGELFF TGTGCCAGCTCATTGGGGCCCGGAGCGAACACCGGGGAGCTGTTTTTT NA TRBV18 NA TRBJ2-2
CASSTGQGRGEQYF TGCGCCAGCAGCACGGGACAGGGAAGAGGCGAGCAGTACTTC few TRBV5-1 TRBD1 TRBJ2-7
CASSPGTNNQPQHF TGCGCCAGCAGCCCCGGGACAAACAATCAGCCCCAGCATTTT NA TRBV5-1 NA TRBJ1-5
CASSGDRGRGLRYEQYF TGTGCCAGCAGCGGGGACAGGGGGCGGGGTTTACGCTACGAGCAGTACTTC NA TRBV3-1/TRBV3-2 TRBD1 TRBJ2-7
CASSLAGTANTGELFF TGCGCCAGCAGCTTGGCCGGGACAGCGAACACCGGGGAGCTGTTTTTT NA TRBV5-1 TRBD1 TRBJ2-2
CASSLFPSGSEQYF TGTGCCAGCAGCTTATTCCCTAGCGGGAGTGAGCAGTACTTC NA TRBV7-3 TRBD2 TRBJ2-7
CASSLSRGGREQYF TGTGCCAGCAGTTTATCGCGGGGGGGGAGAGAGCAGTACTTC NA TRBV28 TRBD2 TRBJ2-7
CASSLGTSRAGELFF TGTGCCAGCAGCTTAGGGACTAGTAGGGCCGGGGAGCTGTTTTTT NA TRBV7-3 TRBD2 TRBJ2-2
CATERGPLETQYF TGTGCCACCGAGCGGGGGCCATTGGAGACCCAGTACTTC few TRBV5-5 TRBD2 TRBJ2-5
CASSLRAGSNYGYTF TGTGCCAGCAGTTTAAGGGCAGGGTCCAACTATGGCTACACCTTC few TRBV27 NA TRBJ1-2
CASSLVPGANEQFF TGCGCCAGCAGCTTGGTGCCGGGAGCCAATGAGCAGTTCTTC NA TRBV5-1 NA TRBJ2-1
CASSLIGLAGEETQYF TGTGCTAGCAGCTTAATCGGGTTAGCGGGGGAAGAGACCCAGTACTTC NA TRBV7-7 TRBD2 TRBJ2-5
CASSPGLVNGLDEQFF TGCGCCAGCAGCCCTGGACTAGTAAACGGGTTAGATGAGCAGTTCTTC NA TRBV5-1 TRBD2 TRBJ2-1
CASSLGGGSAYGYTF TGTGCCAGCAGTTTAGGCGGGGGCAGCGCTTATGGCTACACCTTC NA TRBV28 NA TRBJ1-2
CASSQGTGVYEQYF TGTGCCAGCAGCCAGGGGACAGGGGTCTACGAGCAGTACTTC NA TRBV3-1/TRBV3-2 TRBD1 TRBJ2-7
CASSLQGAHSGNTIYF TGTGCCAGCAGCCTACAGGGGGCCCACTCTGGAAACACCATATATTTT NA TRBV7-2 TRBD1 TRBJ1-3
CASGSRGINEQFF TGTGCCAGTGGATCCCGGGGGATCAATGAGCAGTTCTTC NA TRBV7-2 NA TRBJ2-1
CSANQGYEQYF TGCAGTGCTAACCAGGGATACGAGCAGTACTTC NA TRBV20-1 NA TRBJ2-7